Detailed here is one T cell receptor (beta chain). Its target is unknown. The data are from a study of shared clonotypes between healthy human individuals. The study's findings and limits: Generation probabilities were higher for clonotypes shared across all four sorted-subset donors than for unshared ones. Sampling covered blood only; tissue repertoires likely differ. The study generally estimated greater richness for naive than memory subsets.

V was pared by 5 bases and J by 2 bases, with 15 bases between. The CDR3 is 16 amino acids. The germline V gene has CDR1 SGHAT and CDR2 FQNNGV. At the deep level, the assay was run. Some clones are missing from TCRdb's copy, which holds only in-frame ones; the method was immunoSEQ multiplex PCR. The sample records approximately 1.9 million clones, around 93% being singletons. Naive-designated CD8 cells lacked CD45RO, were positively enriched for CCR7, and omitted terminally differentiated effector memory CD45RA+ cells. The sequence came from a young man in good health. Some clones in this sample may be carry-over from other donors' samples. The sequenced sample was naive CD8+ T cells from PBMCs. V usage is TRBV11-2 and J usage is TRBJ2-2, with D possibly being TRBD2 (5 bases). CDR3 DNA sequence: TGTGCCAGCAGCCCCCGTGAGGGCTCTAACACCGGGGAGCTGTTTTTT. Protein sequence: CASSPREGSNTGELFF. Full variable domain (outside the CDR3, taken from reference TRBV11-2 and TRBJ2-2): EAGVAQSPRYKIIEKRQSVAFWCNPISGHATLYWYQQILGQGPKLLIQFQNNGVVDDSQLPKDRFSAERLKGVDSTLKIQPAKLEDSAVYLCASSPREGSNTGELFFGEGSRLTVL.